The source of this T cell receptor (beta chain) is a study of T cell responses to AZD1222 COVID-19 vaccine. Repertoires were generated with immunoSEQ multiplex PCR, while TCRdb's copy carries only in-frame clones and drops some. The sample lists 200,000 or so clones; 70% to 90% were seen once. The ends were cut back, 6 bases at V and 8 bases at J, with 13 bases in the middle. CDR1 and CDR2 from the germline V gene are DFQATT and SNEGSKA (reference sequence). The CDR3 spans 11 residues. Sequenced here: peripheral blood, sampled on day 0 of AZD1222 vaccination. The rearrangement links TRBV20-1 to TRBJ1-2; no firm D call. This receptor was identified in an adult in good health. The CDR3 bases are TGCAGTGCCGCGAAGCCCACAGGCTACACCTTC. The encoded protein is CSAAKPTGYTF.